This TCR beta chain was identified during a study of blood T cell repertoires in COVID-19. As for the study in general: In each case, the material was cDNA or gDNA derived from T cells, B-cell-depleted T cells, or PBMCs.

In its sample, this clone was seen a few times. CDR3 length equals 13 residues. Germline V lookup: CDR1 KGHSH, CDR2 LQKENI. Trimming left V 0 bases short and J 5 bases short, with 8 bases between. Clones were read by immunoSEQ multiplex PCR, and TCRdb kept only the in-frame ones, dropping some. The data contain roughly 150,000 clones, 79% of them singletons. The receptor comes from a woman aged 70-85 years in a cohort exposed to, infected with or recovered from COVID-19 (not recorded which). Sequencing used PBMCs or T cells enriched from blood (not recorded which). The chain has TRBV18 and TRBJ2-7; the D is unclear. In DNA form, the CDR3 reads TGTGCCAGCTCACCACCGAGCCTGGACGAGCAGTACTTC. Its protein is CASSPPSLDEQYF.